This T cell receptor beta chain was found in a study of blood T cell repertoires in COVID-19. Between the trimmed V and J ends, which lost 3 bases and 2 bases, there was a span of 12 bases. CDR1 SGHNT and CDR2 YYREEE come from the germline V gene (reference sequence). This CDR3 spans 14 amino acids. Only in-frame clones appear in the TCRdb table, and some are missing; sequencing was by immunoSEQ multiplex PCR. Of under 300,000 clones listed, approximately 83% are singletons. The specimen was peripheral blood. The J gene is TRBJ2-7, the V gene TRBV5-4; TRBD1 is a possible D gene (6 bases). The TCR was taken from a man aged 25 to 40 who had recovered from COVID-19. Here the CDR3 DNA reads TGTGCCAGCAGCTCAGGCCGGACAGCCTACGAGCAGTACGTC. Protein: CASSSGRTAYEQYV.